Below, 19 T cell receptor beta chains from the same sample are listed, as sequenced in a study of blood T cell repertoires in COVID-19. Only in-frame clones appear in the TCRdb table, and some are missing; sequencing was by immunoSEQ multiplex PCR. The repertoire includes 40,000 to 45,000 clones, about 88% of them detected once, and 6.2% sits in the top ten. The source material was peripheral blood. The receptor set was obtained from a human donor in a cohort sampled during active COVID-19.

V is TRBV6-2 or TRBV6-3 and J is TRBJ2-7, with D possibly being TRBD1 (6 bases). This CDR3 comprises 16 residues. Germline lookup yields CDR1 MNHEY and CDR2 SVGEGT. Trimming shortened V by 5 bases and J by 2 bases, and 19 bases separated the two germline ends. The CDR3 reads CASSHDTGSATYEQYF. CDR3 coding DNA: TGTGCCAGCAGTCACGATACAGGGTCCGCTACCTACGAGCAGTACTTC.

The V call is TRBV27, the J call TRBJ2-1, with TRBD2 matching 8 bases. Trimming cost V 10 bases and J 5 bases; bases outside gene matches: 16. Germline CDR1 and CDR2: MNHEY and SMNVEV (reference sequence). This CDR3 is built from 16 residues. The CDR3 DNA reads as TGTGCCACCGACCCTGGGCTAGCGGGTGCCCACAATGAGCAGTTCTTC. This codes for CATDPGLAGAHNEQFF.

The genes are TRBV6-1 and TRBJ2-1; 11 bases are a match to TRBD2. CDR1 is MNHNS, CDR2 SASEGT, per germline. V shed 3 bases, J shed 8 bases, and the junction held 9 bases outside the gene matches. The CDR3 loop spans 16 amino acids. The CDR3 nucleotides are TGTGCCAGCAGTGACACTAGCGGGAGCGGTTCCCATGAGCAGTTCTTC. Residues: CASSDTSGSGSHEQFF.

This chain connects TRBV5-1 to TRBJ2-4; D ambiguous. Germline values: CDR1 SGHRS, CDR2 YFSETQ. V lost 4 bases and J lost 1, with 12 bases in between. The CDR3 is 15 residues long. Here the CDR3 DNA reads TGCGCCAGCAGCCCAGGTGGATTCGCCAAAAACATTCAGTACTTC. Its protein is CASSPGGFAKNIQYF.

The chain links TRBV19 to TRBJ2-1, with D uncertain. Germline CDR1 and CDR2: LNHDA and SQIVND (reference sequence). V was shortened by 5 bases and J by 7 bases, with 12 bases between the two germline ends. The CDR3 sequence is 13 residues long. As DNA, the CDR3 is TGTGCCAGTAGTTTGACAAGTGCGAATGAGCAGTTCTTC. Translated, it gives CASSLTSANEQFF.

The V and J genes are TRBV5-5 and TRBJ1-3; perhaps TRBD1 as D (5 bases). Germline V gene sequence: CDR1 SGHKS, CDR2 YYEKEE (reference sequence). V was clipped by 4 bases and J by 0 bases, with 14 bases between them. The CDR3 spans 16 residues. The CDR3, as DNA: TGTGCCAGCAGCCCGGCGGGGCACCGCTCTGGAAACACCATATATTTT. Translating it yields CASSPAGHRSGNTIYF.

The rearrangement uses TRBV3-1 (or the pseudogene TRBV3-2) and TRBJ1-5; possibly TRBD1 for D (5 bases). Germline lookup yields CDR1 LGHDT and CDR2 YNNKEL (reference sequence). This CDR3 comprises 15 residues. The germline V and J ends were trimmed by 4 bases and 6 bases, with 16 bases remaining between them. The CDR3 loop reads CASSPRVGGGQPQHF. As DNA, the CDR3 is TGTGCCAGCAGCCCCCGTGTGGGGGGAGGTCAGCCCCAGCATTTT.

V gene TRBV5-8 combines with J gene TRBJ2-3; TRBD1 matches 7 bases. V lost 4 bases and J lost 3; bases outside the gene matches: 8. The CDR3 is made up of 15 amino acids. Germline V gives CDR1 SGHTS, CDR2 YDEGEE. The CDR3 DNA sequence: TGTGCCAGCAGCGCCGCAGGGGGTGGGACAGATACGCAGTATTTT. This codes for CASSAAGGGTDTQYF. The variable domain in full, with the rest retrieved from reference TRBV5-8 and TRBJ2-3, is EAGVTQSPTHLIKTRGQQATLRCSPISGHTSVYWYQQALGLGLQFLLWYDEGEERNRGNFPPRFSGRQFPNYSSELNVNALELEDSALYLCASSAAGGGTDTQYFGPGTRLTVL.

This chain connects TRBV24-1 to TRBJ2-3, with TRBD2 identical over 11 bases. CDR3 size: 17 residues. The germline V gene encodes CDR1 KGHDR and CDR2 SFDVKD. Losses at the gene ends were 4 bases for V and 6 bases for J; bases not matched to a gene: 11. Here the CDR3 DNA reads TGTGCCACCAGTGACTCCGACACTAGCGGGAGATTCGATACGCAGTATTTT. Its translation is CATSDSDTSGRFDTQYF.

The rearrangement joins TRBV5-1 to TRBJ1-2; D is unclear. Germline lookup yields CDR1 SGHRS and CDR2 YFSETQ. The germline V and J ends were trimmed by 0 bases and 1 base, with 7 bases remaining between them. The CDR3 spans 14 residues. CDR3 nucleotides: TGCGCCAGCAGCTTGGACAGCCTTAACTATGGCTACACCTTC. Translated, it gives CASSLDSLNYGYTF. Together with reference TRBV5-1 and TRBJ1-2, the CDR3 gives the full variable domain: KAGVTQTPRYLIKTRGQQVTLSCSPISGHRSVSWYQQTPGQGLQFLFEYFSETQRNKGNFPGRFSGRQFSNSRSEMNVSTLELGDSALYLCASSLDSLNYGYTFGSGTRLTVV.

The CDR3 DNA follows: TGCGCCAGCAGCTTCTCGGGGTACCCCGGGGAGCTGTTTTTT. Translation gives CASSFSGYPGELFF. This chain uses TRBV5-1 with TRBJ2-2; a weak D match, TRBD2 (5 bases). Trimming took off 2 bases at V and 6 bases at J, with 11 bases between the two ends. The CDR3 has 14 amino acids. Germline CDR1 reads SGHRS; CDR2 reads YFSETQ.

In this sample, this clone turned up a few times. J is TRBJ2-7 and V is TRBV4-1; 10 nucleotides align to TRBD2. The germline gives CDR1 MGHRA, CDR2 YSYEKL. V gave up 3 bases and J gave up 7 bases; unmatched junction bases: 15. The CDR3 loop spans 17 amino acids. The CDR3 spells CASSQVNMGLAYPEQYF. The CDR3 region has the DNA TGCGCCAGCAGCCAGGTAAATATGGGACTAGCGTATCCGGAGCAGTACTTC.

The chain joins TRBV6-5 to TRBJ2-7, with 10 bases lining up with TRBD2. J lost 4 bases, V lost 7 bases, and 4 bases had no gene match. CDR1 and CDR2 (germline): MNHEY, SVGAGI. This CDR3 comprises 13 residues. The CDR3 sequence is CASTLGLAYEQYF. DNA of the CDR3: TGTGCCAGCACCCTGGGACTAGCGTACGAGCAGTACTTC.

The chain links TRBV5-1 to TRBJ1-6; 7 bases are a match to TRBD1. The CDR3 totals 15 residues. In germline, CDR1 is SGHRS, CDR2 YFSETQ. V shed 4 bases, J shed 7 bases, and the junction held 8 bases outside the gene matches. The CDR3 sequence: CASSLAGTENSPLHF. CDR3 DNA: TGCGCCAGCAGCCTGGCCGGGACAGAGAATTCACCCCTCCACTTT.

V usage is TRBV5-6 and J usage is TRBJ1-2; D is perhaps TRBD1 (5 bases). The ends were cut back, 0 bases at V and 0 bases at J, with 9 bases in the middle. Germline loops: CDR1 SGHDT, CDR2 YYEEEE. The CDR3 sequence is 15 residues long. CDR3 DNA: TGTGCCAGCAGCTTGGGACAGATTGCTAACTATGGCTACACCTTC. The encoded protein is CASSLGQIANYGYTF.

The chain combines TRBV4-3 with TRBJ2-6; the D is unclear. The V end lost 0 bases, the J end lost 4 bases, and 10 bases lay between the germline ends. Germline lookup yields CDR1 LGHNA and CDR2 YSLEER. The CDR3 is 16 residues long. The CDR3 sequence: CASSQDGFSGANVLTF. DNA of the CDR3: TGCGCCAGCAGCCAAGATGGCTTTTCCGGGGCCAACGTCCTGACTTTC.

The J gene is TRBJ2-3, the V gene TRBV16; D unresolved. V was cut by 0 bases and J by 3 bases, with 7 bases left in between. Germline assignment: CDR1 KGHSY and CDR2 FQNENV. The CDR3 extends over 14 amino acids. As DNA, the CDR3 is TGTGCCAGCAGCCAATCTGAGAGGACAGATACGCAGTATTTT. Protein product: CASSQSERTDTQYF.

This clone was counted once. The chain uses TRBV10-1 and TRBJ2-5, with TRBD1 identical over 8 bases. The germline V gene encodes CDR1 WNHNN and CDR2 SYGVQD (reference sequence). After removal of 7 bases from V and 4 bases from J, the junction contained 5 bases not matched to a gene. The CDR3 has 13 amino acids. CDR3 nucleotide sequence: TGCGCCAGCATCAGGGGGCACTTAGAGACCCAGTACTTC. This translates into CASIRGHLETQYF.

The chain is built from TRBV4-1 and TRBJ2-7, with 8 bases fitting TRBD2. There are 16 residues in the CDR3. Looked up from germline, CDR1 is MGHRA and CDR2 is YSYEKL. The V segment lost 0 bases and the J segment 7 bases; nucleotides outside the gene matches: 11. The CDR3 nucleotides read TGCGCCAGCAGCCAAGATCTGTCCGGGGGGGATCTTGAGCAGTACTTC. Translating it yields CASSQDLSGGDLEQYF.